This TCR beta chain was recovered during a study of shared clonotypes between healthy human individuals. Data came from immunoSEQ multiplex PCR; TCRdb stores just in-frame clones and leaves some out. The profile shows about 1.1 million clones, around three quarters of them singletons. The CDR3 extends over 15 amino acids. Looked up from germline, CDR1 is SEHNR and CDR2 is FQNEAQ (reference sequence). V lost 1 base, J lost 10 bases, and 19 bases lay in between. This sequence joins TRBV7-9 and TRBJ1-1; no clear D. This TCR was recovered from a man between 18 and 29 years old in good health. Some clones in this sample may be carry-over from other donors' samples. Sequencing was done on a sample of memory CD4+ T cells from PBMCs. Regarding subset: CD45RA-negative fraction. The CDR3 DNA reads TGTGCCAGCAGCTTAGTTGGAGCCGACCAAATCTCAGCTTTCTTT. Translation: CASSLVGADQISAFF. Drawing the rest from reference TRBV7-9 and TRBJ1-1, the complete variable domain is DTGVSQNPRHKITKRGQNVTFRCDPISEHNRLYWYRQTLGQGPEFLTYFQNEAQLEKSRLLSDRFSAERPKGSFSTLEIQRTEQGDSAMYLCASSLVGADQISAFFGQGTRLTVV.